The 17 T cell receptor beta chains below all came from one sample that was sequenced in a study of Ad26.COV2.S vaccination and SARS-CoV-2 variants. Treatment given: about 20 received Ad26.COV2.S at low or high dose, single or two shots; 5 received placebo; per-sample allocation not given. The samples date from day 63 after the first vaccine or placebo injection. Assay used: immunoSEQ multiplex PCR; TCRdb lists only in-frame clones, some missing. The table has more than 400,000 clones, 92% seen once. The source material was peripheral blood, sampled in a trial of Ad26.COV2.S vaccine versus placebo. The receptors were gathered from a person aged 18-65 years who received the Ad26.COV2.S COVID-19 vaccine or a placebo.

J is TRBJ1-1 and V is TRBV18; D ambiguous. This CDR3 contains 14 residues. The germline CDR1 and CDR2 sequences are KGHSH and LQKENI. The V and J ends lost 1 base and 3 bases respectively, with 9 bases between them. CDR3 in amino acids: CASSPLGSDTEAFF. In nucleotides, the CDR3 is TGTGCCAGCTCACCACTGGGGAGCGACACTGAAGCTTTCTTT.

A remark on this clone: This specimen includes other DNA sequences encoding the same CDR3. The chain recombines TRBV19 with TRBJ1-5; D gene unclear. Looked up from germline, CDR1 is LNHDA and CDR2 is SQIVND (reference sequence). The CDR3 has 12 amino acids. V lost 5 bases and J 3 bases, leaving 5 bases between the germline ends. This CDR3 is CASSLSNQPQHF. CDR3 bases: TGTGCCAGTAGTTTGTCCAATCAGCCCCAGCATTTT.

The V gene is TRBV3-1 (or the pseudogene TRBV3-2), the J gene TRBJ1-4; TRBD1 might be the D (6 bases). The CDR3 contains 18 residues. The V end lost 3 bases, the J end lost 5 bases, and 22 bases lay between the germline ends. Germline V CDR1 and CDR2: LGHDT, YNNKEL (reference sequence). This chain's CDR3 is CASSQPGRGNAGNEKLFF. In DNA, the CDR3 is TGTGCCAGCAGCCAGCCCGGCAGGGGAAACGCGGGGAATGAAAAACTGTTTTTT.

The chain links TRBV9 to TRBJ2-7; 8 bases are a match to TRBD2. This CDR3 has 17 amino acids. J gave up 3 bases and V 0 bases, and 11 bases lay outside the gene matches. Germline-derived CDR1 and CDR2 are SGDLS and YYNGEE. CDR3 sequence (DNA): TGTGCCAGCAGCGTAGGAGACGGGGGGGCCGGTCACTACGAGCAGTACTTC. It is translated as CASSVGDGGAGHYEQYF.

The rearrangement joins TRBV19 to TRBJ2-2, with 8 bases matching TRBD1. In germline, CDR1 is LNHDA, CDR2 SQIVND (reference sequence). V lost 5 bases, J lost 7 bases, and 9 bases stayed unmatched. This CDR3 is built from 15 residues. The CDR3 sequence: CASSSWTGLGGELFF. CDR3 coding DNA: TGTGCCAGTAGTTCCTGGACAGGGTTGGGCGGGGAGCTGTTTTTT.

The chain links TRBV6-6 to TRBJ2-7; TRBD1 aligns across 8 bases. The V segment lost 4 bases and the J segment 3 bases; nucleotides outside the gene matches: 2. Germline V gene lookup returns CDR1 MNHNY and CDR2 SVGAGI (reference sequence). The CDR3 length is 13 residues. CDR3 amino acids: CASSSGQGYEQYF. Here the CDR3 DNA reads TGTGCCAGCAGTTCAGGACAGGGCTACGAGCAGTACTTC.

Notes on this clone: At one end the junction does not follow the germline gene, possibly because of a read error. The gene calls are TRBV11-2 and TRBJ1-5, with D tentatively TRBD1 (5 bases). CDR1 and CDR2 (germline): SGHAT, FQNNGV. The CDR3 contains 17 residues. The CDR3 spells CASSLAPRGDLNQPQHF. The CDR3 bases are TGTGCCAGCAGCTTAGCCCCCAGAGGGGACCTCAATCAACCCCAGCATTTT.

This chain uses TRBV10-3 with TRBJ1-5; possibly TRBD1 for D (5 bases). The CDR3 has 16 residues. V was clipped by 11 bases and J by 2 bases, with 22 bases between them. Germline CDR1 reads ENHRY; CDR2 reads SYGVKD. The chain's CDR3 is CASKGQGDVGNQPQHF. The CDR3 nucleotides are TGTGCCTCCAAGGGGCAGGGTGATGTCGGCAATCAGCCCCAGCATTTT.

CDR3 DNA sequence: TGTGCCAGTAGTTTCGGGACAGCGGCCTACAATGAGCAGTTCTTC. This codes for CASSFGTAAYNEQFF. The chain combines TRBV19 with TRBJ2-1; TRBD1 aligns across 7 bases. In germline, CDR1 is LNHDA, CDR2 SQIVND (reference sequence). The CDR3 consists of 15 residues. V dropped 5 bases and J dropped 2; count of bases not matched to a gene: 6.

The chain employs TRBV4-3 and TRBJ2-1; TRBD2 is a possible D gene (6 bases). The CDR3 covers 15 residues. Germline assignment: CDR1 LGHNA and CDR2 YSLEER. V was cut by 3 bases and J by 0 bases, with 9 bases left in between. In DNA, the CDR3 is TGCGCCAGCAGCCATAGCGGTAGCTCCTACAATGAGCAGTTCTTC. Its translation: CASSHSGSSYNEQFF.

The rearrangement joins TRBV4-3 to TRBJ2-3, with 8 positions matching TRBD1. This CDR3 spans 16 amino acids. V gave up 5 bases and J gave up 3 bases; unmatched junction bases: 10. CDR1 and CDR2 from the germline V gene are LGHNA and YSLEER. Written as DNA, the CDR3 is TGCGCCAGCAGCGCCGTAGCAGGGGGCATGACAGATACGCAGTATTTT. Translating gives CASSAVAGGMTDTQYF.

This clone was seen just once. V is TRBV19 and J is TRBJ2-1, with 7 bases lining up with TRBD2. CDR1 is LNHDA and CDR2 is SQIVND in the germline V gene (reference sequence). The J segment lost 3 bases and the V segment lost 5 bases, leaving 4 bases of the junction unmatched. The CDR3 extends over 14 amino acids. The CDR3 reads CASSLGGGYNEQFF. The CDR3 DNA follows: TGTGCCAGTAGTTTGGGCGGGGGCTACAATGAGCAGTTCTTC.

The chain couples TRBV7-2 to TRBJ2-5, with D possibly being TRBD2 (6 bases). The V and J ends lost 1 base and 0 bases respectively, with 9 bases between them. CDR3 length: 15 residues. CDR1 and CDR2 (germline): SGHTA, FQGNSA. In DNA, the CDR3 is TGTGCCAGCAGCTTAGAATGGGGGGACCAAGAGACCCAGTACTTC. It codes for CASSLEWGDQETQYF.

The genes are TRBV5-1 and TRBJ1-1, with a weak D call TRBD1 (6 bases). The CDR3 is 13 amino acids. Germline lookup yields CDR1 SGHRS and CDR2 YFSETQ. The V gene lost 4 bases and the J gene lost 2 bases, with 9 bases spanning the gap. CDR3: CASSRQVNTEAFF. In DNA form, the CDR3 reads TGCGCCAGCAGCAGACAGGTAAACACTGAAGCTTTCTTT.

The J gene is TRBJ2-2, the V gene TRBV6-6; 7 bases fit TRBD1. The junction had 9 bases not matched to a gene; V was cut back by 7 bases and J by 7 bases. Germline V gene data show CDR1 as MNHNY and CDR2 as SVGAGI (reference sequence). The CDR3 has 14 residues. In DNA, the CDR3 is TGTGCCAGCATTGACAGGGTAGAGAACGGGGAGCTGTTTTTT. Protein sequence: CASIDRVENGELFF.

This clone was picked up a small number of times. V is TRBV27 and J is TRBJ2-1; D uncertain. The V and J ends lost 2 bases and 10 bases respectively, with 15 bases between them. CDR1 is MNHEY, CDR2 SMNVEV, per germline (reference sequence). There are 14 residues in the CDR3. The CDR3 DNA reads TGTGCCAGCAGTTTAGCCCCGGACGGACCGGAGCAGTTCTTC. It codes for CASSLAPDGPEQFF.

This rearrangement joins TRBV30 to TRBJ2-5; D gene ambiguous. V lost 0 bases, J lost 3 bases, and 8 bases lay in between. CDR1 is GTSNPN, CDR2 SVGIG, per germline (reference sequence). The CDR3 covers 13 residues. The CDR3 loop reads CAWSVLFKETQYF. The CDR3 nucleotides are TGTGCCTGGAGTGTACTCTTTAAAGAGACCCAGTACTTC.